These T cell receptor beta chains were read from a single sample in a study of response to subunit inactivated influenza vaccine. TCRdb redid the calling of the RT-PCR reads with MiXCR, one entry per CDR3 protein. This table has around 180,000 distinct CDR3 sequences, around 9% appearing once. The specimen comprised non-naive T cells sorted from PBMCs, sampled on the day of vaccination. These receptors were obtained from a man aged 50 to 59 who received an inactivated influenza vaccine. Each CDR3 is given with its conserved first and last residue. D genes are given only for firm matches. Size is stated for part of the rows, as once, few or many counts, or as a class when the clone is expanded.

CAKRGAGELFF TGTGCCAAAAGGGGGGCCGGGGAGCTGTTTTTT TRBJ2-2 TRBV30 NA few
CASSLALGIEQYF TGTGCCAGCAGCTTAGCGCTAGGGATTGAGCAGTACTTC TRBJ2-7 TRBV7-7 NA few
CSARDQQGAIRENIQYF TGCAGTGCTAGAGACCAACAGGGGGCGATCCGGGAAAACATTCAGTACTTC TRBJ2-4 TRBV20-1 TRBD1 few
CATSDSRTSGSETQYF TGTGCCACCAGTGATTCTCGGACTAGCGGGTCGGAGACCCAGTACTTC TRBJ2-5 TRBV24-1 TRBD2 many
CASNPGQGAETQYF TGCGCCAGCAACCCGGGACAGGGGGCAGAGACCCAGTACTTC TRBJ2-5 TRBV10-2 TRBD1 few
CASSLLPGQGTVRMAQETQYF TGCGCCAGCAGCTTGCTCCCGGGACAGGGGACGGTTAGGATGGCCCAAGAGACCCAGTACTTC TRBJ2-5 TRBV5-1 TRBD1 NA
CATGARNTGELFF TGTGCCACCGGGGCCCGGAACACCGGGGAGCTGTTTTTT TRBJ2-2 TRBV24-1 NA few
CASSSLDRAYGYTF TGTGCCAGCAGTTCCCTGGACAGGGCCTATGGCTACACCTTC TRBJ1-2 TRBV12-3/TRBV12-4 TRBD1 few
CSAVRGVRGSNEQFF TGCAGCGCCGTGAGGGGGGTAAGAGGTTCCAATGAGCAGTTCTTC TRBJ2-1 TRBV29-1 NA many
CASSQDVGRGQETQYF TGCGCCAGCAGCCAAGATGTGGGCCGAGGGCAAGAGACCCAGTACTTC TRBJ2-5 TRBV4-3 NA few
CASKGLAGIGEQFF TGTGCCAGCAAGGGACTAGCGGGAATCGGTGAGCAGTTCTTC TRBJ2-1 TRBV2 TRBD2 NA
CAISQGQGREQFF TGCGCCATCAGCCAGGGACAGGGAAGAGAGCAGTTCTTC TRBJ2-1 TRBV4-3 TRBD1 NA
CASSEGQGLGPQHF TGCGCCAGCAGCGAGGGACAGGGACTGGGGCCCCAGCATTTT TRBJ1-5 TRBV5-1 TRBD1 NA
CASRRDRATNEKLFF TGTGCCAGCAGGCGGGACAGGGCAACTAATGAAAAACTGTTTTTT TRBJ1-4 TRBV5-5 TRBD1 NA
CASSVDGRAVEQYF TGTGCCAGCAGCGTAGACGGGAGGGCCGTCGAGCAGTACTTC TRBJ2-7 TRBV9 TRBD2 few
CASSSWTEANYGYTF TGTGCCAGCAGCTCCTGGACAGAGGCTAACTATGGCTACACCTTC TRBJ1-2 TRBV11-2 NA NA
CASSLQGASYEQYF TGCGCCAGCAGCTTACAGGGGGCATCCTACGAGCAGTACTTC TRBJ2-7 TRBV5-1 TRBD1 NA
CASSPYLAANTGELFF TGTGCCAGCTCACCATACCTAGCGGCCAACACCGGGGAGCTGTTTTTT TRBJ2-2 TRBV18 TRBD2 few
CASSPHTGTGNYGYTF TGCGCCAGCAGCCCACATACCGGGACAGGGAACTATGGCTACACCTTC TRBJ1-2 TRBV5-1 TRBD1 NA
CASRTGSANIQYF TGTGCCAGCAGAACAGGGTCCGCAAACATTCAGTACTTC TRBJ2-4 TRBV12-3/TRBV12-4 NA many
CASSYTAGANTEAFF TGTGCCAGCAGTTACACGGCAGGGGCCAACACTGAAGCTTTCTTT TRBJ1-1 TRBV6-2/TRBV6-3 NA many
CASSRANYGYTF TGTGCCAGCAGCCGAGCTAACTATGGCTACACCTTC TRBJ1-2 TRBV28 NA few
CASSEGLNEQFF TGCGCCAGCAGTGAAGGCCTTAATGAGCAGTTCTTC TRBJ2-1 TRBV10-2 NA few
CASSPLETSGRAAGELFF TGTGCCAGCAGCCCCCTCGAGACTAGCGGGAGGGCCGCCGGGGAGCTGTTTTTT TRBJ2-2 TRBV12-3/TRBV12-4 TRBD2 NA